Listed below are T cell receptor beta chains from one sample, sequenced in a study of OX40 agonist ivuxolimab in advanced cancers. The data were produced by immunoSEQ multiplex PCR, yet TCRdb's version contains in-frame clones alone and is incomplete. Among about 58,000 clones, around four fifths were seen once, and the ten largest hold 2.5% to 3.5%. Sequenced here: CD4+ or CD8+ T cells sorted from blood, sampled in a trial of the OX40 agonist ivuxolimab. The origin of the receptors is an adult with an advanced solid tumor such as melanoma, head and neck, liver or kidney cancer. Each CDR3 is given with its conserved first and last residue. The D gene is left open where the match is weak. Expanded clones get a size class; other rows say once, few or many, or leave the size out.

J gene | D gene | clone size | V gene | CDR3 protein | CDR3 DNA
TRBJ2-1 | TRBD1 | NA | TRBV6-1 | CASASDRGNEQFF | TGTGCCAGCGCGTCTGACAGGGGCAATGAGCAGTTCTTC
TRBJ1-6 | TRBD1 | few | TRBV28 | CASRVSDRGYSPLHF | TGTGCCAGCAGGGTCTCGGACAGGGGTTATTCACCCCTCCACTTT
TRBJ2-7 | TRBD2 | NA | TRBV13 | CASSLPSGDEQYF | TGTGCCAGCAGCTTACCTAGCGGGGACGAGCAGTACTTC
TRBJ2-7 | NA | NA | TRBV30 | CAWSPRTASWGEQYF | TGTGCCTGGAGCCCCCGGACAGCCTCTTGGGGCGAGCAGTACTTC
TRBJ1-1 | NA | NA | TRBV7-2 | CASTPVQNTEAFF | TGTGCCAGCACCCCAGTCCAAAACACTGAAGCTTTCTTT
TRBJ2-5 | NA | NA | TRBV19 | CASMNREETQYF | TGTGCCAGTATGAACAGGGAAGAGACCCAGTACTTC
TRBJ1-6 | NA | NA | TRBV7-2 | CASSFGPTVNNSPLHF | TGTGCCAGCAGCTTCGGCCCGACAGTCAATAATTCACCCCTCCACTTT
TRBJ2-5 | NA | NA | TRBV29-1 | CSGAGVAAETQYF | TGCAGCGGCGCAGGGGTAGCTGCAGAGACCCAGTACTTC
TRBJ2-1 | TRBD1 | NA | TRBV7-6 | CASSSRSGTAYNEQFF | TGTGCCAGCAGCTCCCGGTCCGGGACAGCTTACAATGAGCAGTTCTTC
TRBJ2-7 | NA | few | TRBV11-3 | CASELRESSYEQYF | TGTGCCAGCGAGTTGAGAGAAAGCTCCTACGAGCAGTACTTC
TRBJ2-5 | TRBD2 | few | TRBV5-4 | CASSASGGAETQYF | TGTGCCAGCAGCGCTAGCGGGGGGGCGGAGACCCAGTACTTC
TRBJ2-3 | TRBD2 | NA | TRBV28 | CASSLNSGGSLPDTQYF | TGTGCCAGCAGTTTAAATAGCGGGGGCAGCCTTCCGGATACGCAGTATTTT
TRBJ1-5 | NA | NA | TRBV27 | CASSLSQGSNQPQHF | TGTGCCAGCAGTTTATCCCAGGGGAGCAATCAGCCCCAGCATTTT
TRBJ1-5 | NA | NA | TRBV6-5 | CASSSAASGDQPQHF | TGTGCCAGCAGTTCGGCAGCTAGTGGTGATCAGCCCCAGCATTTT
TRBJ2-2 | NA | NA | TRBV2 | CASTWTRNTGELFF | TGTGCCAGCACCTGGACCCGGAACACCGGGGAGCTGTTTTTT
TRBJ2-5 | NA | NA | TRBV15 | CATSRGRQETQYF | TGTGCCACCAGCAGAGGAAGACAAGAGACCCAGTACTTC
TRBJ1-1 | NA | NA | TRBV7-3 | CASSPQGDTEAFF | TGTGCCAGCAGCCCACAGGGCGACACTGAAGCTTTCTTT
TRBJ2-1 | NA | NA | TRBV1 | CTSSQDWIAGRPLYNEQFF | TGCACCAGCAGCCAAGATTGGATAGCGGGCCGCCCCCTCTACAATGAGCAGTTCTTC
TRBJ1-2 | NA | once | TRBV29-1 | CSVAAGLYGYTF | TGCAGCGTTGCGGCAGGCCTATATGGCTACACCTTC
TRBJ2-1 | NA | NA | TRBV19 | CASSRDSLGDEQFF | TGTGCCAGTAGTCGGGACTCCTTGGGGGATGAGCAGTTCTTC
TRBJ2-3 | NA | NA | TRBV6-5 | CASLRRSTDTQYF | TGTGCCAGCCTTAGGCGTAGCACAGATACGCAGTATTTT
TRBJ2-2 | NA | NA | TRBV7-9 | CASSRGVAVANTGELFF | TGTGCCAGCAGCCGAGGGGTAGCGGTCGCGAACACCGGGGAGCTGTTTTTT
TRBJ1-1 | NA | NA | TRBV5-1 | CASVEQPSNTEAFF | TGCGCCAGTGTCGAACAGCCGTCAAACACTGAAGCTTTCTTT
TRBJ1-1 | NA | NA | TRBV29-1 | CSAPLGATEAFF | TGCAGCGCCCCGTTGGGTGCCACTGAAGCTTTCTTT
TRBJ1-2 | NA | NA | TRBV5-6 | CASSLTTSDVYGYTF | TGTGCCAGCAGCCTTACTACCTCGGACGTCTATGGCTACACCTTC
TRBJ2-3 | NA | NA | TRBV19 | CASSMRTADTQYF | TGTGCCAGTAGTATGCGGACTGCAGATACGCAGTATTTT
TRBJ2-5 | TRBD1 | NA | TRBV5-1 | CASSLAGTGAHETQYF | TGCGCCAGCAGCTTGGCCGGGACAGGGGCCCATGAGACCCAGTACTTC
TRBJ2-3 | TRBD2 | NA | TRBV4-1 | CASSQKGVVAGGLRDTQYF | TGCGCCAGCAGCCAAAAAGGGGTGGTAGCGGGGGGGCTTAGGGATACGCAGTATTTT
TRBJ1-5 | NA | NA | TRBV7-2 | CASSTASNQPQHF | TGTGCCAGCAGCACAGCGAGCAATCAGCCCCAGCATTTT
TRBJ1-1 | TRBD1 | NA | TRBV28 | CASRPPGQGGTEAFF | TGTGCCAGCAGGCCTCCGGGACAGGGTGGCACTGAAGCTTTCTTT
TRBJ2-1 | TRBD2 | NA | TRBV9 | CASSESHRRGGQGQFF | TGTGCCAGCAGCGAGAGCCATCGGCGGGGGGGCCAGGGGCAGTTCTTC
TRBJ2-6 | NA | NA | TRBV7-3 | CASSNLDAYISGANVLTF | TGTGCCAGCAGCAACCTGGACGCCTATATCTCTGGGGCCAACGTCCTGACTTTC
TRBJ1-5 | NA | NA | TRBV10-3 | CAIRTGINQPQHF | TGTGCCATCAGGACAGGAATCAATCAGCCCCAGCATTTT
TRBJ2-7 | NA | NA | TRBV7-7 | CARNGSASGEQYF | TGTGCTAGAAACGGGTCGGCATCAGGGGAGCAGTACTTC
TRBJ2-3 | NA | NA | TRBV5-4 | CASSLDPKPTDTQYF | TGTGCCAGCAGCTTGGACCCGAAACCCACAGATACGCAGTATTTT
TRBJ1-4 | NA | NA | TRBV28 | CASSLSTRALSF | TGTGCCAGCAGTTTAAGCACCCGGGCCCTTTCTTTT
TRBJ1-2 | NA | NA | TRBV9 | CASSVDGGRPYYGYTF | TGTGCCAGCAGCGTAGATGGTGGCAGGCCATACTATGGCTACACCTTC
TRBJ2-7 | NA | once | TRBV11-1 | CASSFKGREQYF | TGTGCCAGCAGCTTTAAGGGGCGCGAGCAGTACTTC
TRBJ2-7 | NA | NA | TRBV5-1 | CASSLGGDNTYEQYF | TGCGCCAGCAGCTTGGGGGGTGACAACACCTACGAGCAGTACTTC
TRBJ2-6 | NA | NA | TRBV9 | CASSAAGSGANVLTF | TGTGCCAGCAGCGCCGCAGGGAGTGGGGCCAACGTCCTGACTTTC
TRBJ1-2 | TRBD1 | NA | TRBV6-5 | CASLSTGGAIYGYTF | TGTGCCAGCCTTAGCACAGGGGGCGCGATCTATGGCTACACCTTC
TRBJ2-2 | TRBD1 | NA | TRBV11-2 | CASSIQGGNTGELFF | TGTGCCAGCAGCATACAGGGGGGGAACACCGGGGAGCTGTTTTTT
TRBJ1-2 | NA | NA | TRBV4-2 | CASSQDRQGGYTF | TGTGCCAGCAGCCAAGATCGGCAGGGTGGCTACACCTTC
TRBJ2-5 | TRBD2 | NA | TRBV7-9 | CASSLLAGGTKETQYF | TGTGCCAGCAGCTTATTAGCGGGGGGCACAAAAGAGACCCAGTACTTC
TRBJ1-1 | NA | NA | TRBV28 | CASSLGGASVSGTEAFF | TGTGCCAGCAGTTTAGGAGGAGCGTCAGTGAGCGGCACTGAAGCTTTCTTT
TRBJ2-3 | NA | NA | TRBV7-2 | CASSLAWGSTDTQYF | TGTGCCAGCAGCTTAGCGTGGGGGAGCACAGATACGCAGTATTTT
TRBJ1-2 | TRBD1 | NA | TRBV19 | CASTESGQVRGGYTF | TGTGCCAGTACCGAATCGGGACAGGTCCGGGGTGGCTACACCTTC
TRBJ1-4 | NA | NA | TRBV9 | CASSSYGEKLFF | TGTGCCAGCAGCTCCTACGGGGAAAAACTGTTTTTT
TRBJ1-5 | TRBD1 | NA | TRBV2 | CASSRGQGVGSNQPQHF | TGTGCCAGCAGTAGGGGACAGGGGGTCGGGAGCAATCAGCCCCAGCATTTT
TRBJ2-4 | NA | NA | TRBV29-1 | CSVEWADLAKNIQYF | TGCAGCGTTGAATGGGCCGATCTAGCCAAAAACATTCAGTACTTC
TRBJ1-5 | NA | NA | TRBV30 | CAWSAGSNQPQHF | TGTGCCTGGAGTGCCGGTAGCAATCAGCCCCAGCATTTT
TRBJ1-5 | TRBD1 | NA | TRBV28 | CATTVTGRQPQHF | TGTGCCACGACCGTGACAGGGCGCCAGCCCCAGCATTTT